These 25 T cell receptor beta chains share one sample of origin, sequenced in a study of Graves' ophthalmopathy and Graves' hyperthyroidism. Amplified TCR beta CDR3 regions were obtained using RNA transcripts as template. First-round RT-PCR used HTBI primers; second-round multiplex PCR followed. TCRdb processed the multiplex PCR reads anew with MiXCR; each CDR3 protein has one entry. The data hold over a million distinct CDR3 sequences, with about 38% observed a single time. Source material: peripheral blood or thyroid tissue (not recorded which). Receptors originate from an adult man with Graves' hyperthyroidism.

This chain connects TRBV7-9 to TRBJ1-1; D is undetermined. V lost 1 base, J lost 6 bases, and 9 bases lay in between. Germline CDR1 reads SEHNR; CDR2 reads FQNEAQ (reference sequence). The CDR3 has 13 amino acids. The CDR3 DNA is TGTGCCAGCAGCTTAGAAAGGGCAGCTGAAGCTTTCTTT. This codes for CASSLERAAEAFF.

This clonotype was seen only a few times. In DNA, the CDR3 is TGTGCCAGCAGCCTCCGGGCCCGGAACACCGGGGAGCTGTTTTTT. It translates to CASSLRARNTGELFF. This chain joins TRBV11-2 and TRBJ2-2; D is ambiguous. Deletions cut 5 bases from V and 1 base from J, with 11 bases between. This CDR3 is built from 15 residues. Germline V gene data show CDR1 as SGHAT and CDR2 as FQNNGV.

This clonotype was detected many times. V gene TRBV2 combines with J gene TRBJ1-5; the D gene is possibly TRBD1 (5 bases). The CDR3 loop spans 13 amino acids. Trimming shortened V by 9 bases and J by 2 bases, and 11 bases separated the two germline ends. Germline V gene data show CDR1 as SNHLY and CDR2 as FYNNEI. CDR3 region: CASRSTGNQPQHF. The CDR3 DNA reads as TGTGCCAGTCGGTCGACAGGCAATCAGCCCCAGCATTTT.

This clonotype was counted between two and nine times. This rearrangement joins TRBV7-8 to TRBJ1-2; D gene ambiguous. V was cut by 5 bases and J by 3 bases, with 25 bases left in between. This CDR3 is 18 amino acids long. Germline values: CDR1 SGHVS, CDR2 FQNEAQ. CDR3: CASSPREARPPFYYGYTF. The CDR3 DNA reads TGTGCCAGCAGCCCCCGGGAAGCCAGACCCCCTTTTTACTATGGCTACACCTTC.

For this clonotype: This may come from a read error, since a much larger clone is one base off. The chain recombines TRBV6-5 with TRBJ2-7, with D perhaps matching TRBD1 (6 bases). Germline CDR1 MNHEY, CDR2 SVGAGI. The CDR3 consists of 15 residues. The DNA for the CDR3 is TGTGCCATCAGTGACACAGGGTCCCAAGCCTACGAGCAGTACTTC. As protein: CAISDTGSQAYEQYF.

This chain connects TRBV7-9 to TRBJ1-2, with TRBD1 matching 9 bases. CDR3 length: 13 amino acids. Germline lookup yields CDR1 SEHNR and CDR2 FQNEAQ (reference sequence). Germline trimming cut 2 bases from V and 10 bases from J; bases unmatched to any gene: 5. DNA for the CDR3: TGTGCCAGCAGCTTACGACAGGGGGGGATCTACACCTTC. It yields the protein CASSLRQGGIYTF.

Only one count was recorded for this clonotype. J is TRBJ1-5 and V is TRBV2; 7 bases map to TRBD1. There are 13 residues in the CDR3. In germline, CDR1 is SNHLY, CDR2 FYNNEI. The V gene end was trimmed by 9 bases and the J gene end by 3 bases; junction bases not matched to a gene: 5. For the CDR3, the DNA is TGTGCCAGTGCACAGGGGATCAATCAGCCCCAGCATTTT. It codes for CASAQGINQPQHF.

This clonotype occurred a few times. The CDR3 nucleotides read TGTGCCAGCAGTCCAGCACGTACCGGGACTATAACCCACGAGCAGTACTTC. Translating gives CASSPARTGTITHEQYF. This chain links TRBV27 with TRBJ2-7; TRBD2 aligns across 7 bases. This CDR3 region has 17 residues. Germline CDR1 MNHEY, CDR2 SMNVEV (reference sequence). V was clipped by 5 bases and J by 5 bases; unmatched bases: 18.

In its sample, this clonotype was seen many times. V is TRBV29-1 and J is TRBJ2-5, with 7 positions matching TRBD2. CDR1 and CDR2 (germline): SQVTM, ANQGSEA. The CDR3 consists of 17 residues. The trim removed 6 bases at V and 4 bases at J, leaving 20 bases unmatched. This CDR3 is CSVQSLVRGRIGETQYF. CDR3 sequence (DNA): TGCAGCGTACAGAGCCTGGTGCGGGGGAGGATCGGAGAGACCCAGTACTTC.

This chain links TRBV20-1 with TRBJ1-1, with 9 bases aligning to TRBD1. After removal of 3 bases from V and 4 bases from J, the junction contained 3 bases not matched to a gene. This CDR3 spans 13 amino acids. Germline V gives CDR1 DFQATT, CDR2 SNEGSKA (reference sequence). CDR3 region: CSARDRGFTEAFF. CDR3 bases: TGCAGTGCTAGGGACAGGGGTTTCACTGAAGCTTTCTTT.

Ten or more counts support this clonotype. This sequence joins TRBV29-1 and TRBJ2-7, with D perhaps TRBD1 (6 bases). With 8 bases removed from V and 1 base from J, the gap between germline ends came to 12 bases. The germline V gene encodes CDR1 SQVTM and CDR2 ANQGSEA. This CDR3 comprises 12 residues. Here the CDR3 reads CSTRDTSYEQYF. CDR3 bases: TGCAGCACCCGGGACACTTCCTACGAGCAGTACTTC.

In the case of this clonotype: This may stem from a read error, because a much larger clone lies one nucleotide away. This chain joins TRBV24-1 and TRBJ2-2, with TRBD2 matching 7 bases. Germline CDR1 is KGHDR and CDR2 is SFDVKD. This CDR3 region has 14 residues. CDR3 amino acids: CATRPRENTEELFF. DNA for the CDR3: TGTGCCACCAGACCGCGGGAGAACACCGAGGAGCTGTTTTTT.

Comment on this clonotype: No conserved phenylalanine or tryptophan is present at the end of the CDR3, so a read error is the likely explanation. No DNA is shown, since the ends of the CDR3 on it are uncertain; the CDR3 is the one TCRdb lists. The rearrangement joins TRBV5-1 to TRBJ1-1; TRBD1 is the table's D call and was not checked against the DNA. The CDR3 is 13 residues long, counting both termini. CDR1 SGHRS and CDR2 YFSETQ come from the germline V gene. The CDR3: CASSLVWDREAFS.

This clonotype came up many times. This chain joins TRBV15 and TRBJ1-2, with TRBD1 as a possible D gene (6 bases). Germline lookup yields CDR1 LNHNV and CDR2 YYDKDF (reference sequence). The CDR3 totals 14 residues. Trimming shortened V by 1 base and J by 7 bases, and 13 bases separated the two germline ends. The DNA of the CDR3 is TGTGCCACCAGCAGAGGCCGACAGGTCTCTGGCTACACCTTC. This encodes CATSRGRQVSGYTF.

In regard to this clonotype: This may arise from a read error, as a much more abundant clone is one base away. Here the CDR3 reads CATSDSGLAGNTGELFF. The CDR3 DNA reads TGTGCCACCAGTGATTCCGGACTAGCGGGGAACACCGGGGAGCTGTTTTTT. V usage is TRBV24-1 and J usage is TRBJ2-2; 11 nucleotides align to TRBD2. V lost 2 bases, J lost 1 base, and 2 bases stayed unmatched. Germline assignment: CDR1 KGHDR and CDR2 SFDVKD. The CDR3 covers 17 residues.

This chain connects TRBV10-3 to TRBJ2-5; D unclear. The CDR3 loop spans 15 amino acids. Trimming removed 6 bases from V and 1 base from J, with 15 bases in between. CDR1 and CDR2 (germline): ENHRY, SYGVKD. The CDR3 nucleotides read TGTGCCATCAGCACTAAGGAAACCCTCCAAGAGACCCAGTACTTC. This translates into CAISTKETLQETQYF.

The J gene is TRBJ2-6, the V gene TRBV7-9; maybe TRBD2 (5 bases). With 5 bases removed from V and 2 bases from J, the gap between germline ends came to 19 bases. CDR1 SEHNR and CDR2 FQNEAQ come from the germline V gene (reference sequence). The CDR3 runs 18 residues. CDR3 amino acids: CASSPLEITGAGANVLTF. As DNA, the CDR3 is TGTGCCAGCAGCCCTCTAGAAATCACCGGGGCTGGGGCCAACGTCCTGACTTTC.

Ten or more counts support this clonotype. The rearrangement uses TRBV9 and TRBJ2-7; a possible D gene is TRBD2 (6 bases). The V end lost 3 bases, the J end lost 0 bases, and 13 bases lay between the germline ends. The germline V gene has CDR1 SGDLS and CDR2 YYNGEE. There are 15 residues in the CDR3. This CDR3 reads CASSALGGSSYEQYF. The DNA of the CDR3 is TGTGCCAGCAGCGCCCTCGGGGGAAGCTCCTACGAGCAGTACTTC.

With respect to this clonotype: This could be a read error, since a much larger clone is one nucleotide away. The gene calls are TRBV19 and TRBJ1-2, with 9 bases aligning to TRBD1. CDR3 length equals 16 residues. The V gene end was trimmed by 7 bases and the J gene end by 1 base; junction bases not matched to a gene: 10. CDR1 is LNHDA and CDR2 is SQIVND in the germline V gene (reference sequence). The CDR3 region is CASISPDRGLNYGYTF. The CDR3 DNA reads TGTGCCAGTATTAGCCCGGACAGGGGCCTTAACTATGGCTACACCTTC.

As for this clonotype: Compared with germline, one end of the junction differs, possibly owing to a read error. The genes are TRBV18 and TRBJ1-3, with D unresolved. The germline gives CDR1 KGHSH, CDR2 LQKENI. The CDR3 runs 15 residues. The CDR3 bases are TGTGCCAGCTCACGGGATGGGAGTGCTGGGAACACCATATATTTT. It yields the protein CASSRDGSAGNTIYF.

The CDR3 region is CATSREGSTDTQYF. The CDR3 DNA reads TGTGCCACCAGCAGAGAAGGATCCACAGATACGCAGTATTTT. The chain has TRBV15 and TRBJ2-3, with D uncertain. The germline V gene has CDR1 LNHNV and CDR2 YYDKDF (reference sequence). V gave up 0 bases and J gave up 2 bases, with 6 bases separating them. CDR3 length: 14 amino acids.

CDR3 sequence reads: CASSVEIRSEQHF. CDR3 nucleotide sequence: TGTGCCAGCAGCGTAGAGATAAGGTCCGAGCAGCATTTT. The chain carries TRBV9 and TRBJ1-5; D gene uncertain. Between the trimmed V and J ends, which lost 0 bases and 13 bases, there was a span of 14 bases. Germline CDR1 and CDR2: SGDLS and YYNGEE. This CDR3 spans 13 amino acids. The full variable domain, completed using reference TRBV9 and TRBJ1-5, is DSGVTQTPKHLITATGQRVTLRCSPRSGDLSVYWYQQSLDQGLQFLIQYYNGEERAKGNILERFSAQQFPDLHSELNLSSLELGDSALYFCASSVEIRSEQHFGDGTRLSIL.

The gene calls are TRBV4-1 and TRBJ1-6; 9 bases are shared with TRBD1. The V and J ends lost 2 bases and 10 bases, in that order; junction bases with no gene match: 18. The CDR3 length is 19 residues. The germline V gene has CDR1 MGHRA and CDR2 YSYEKL. CDR3 amino acids: CASSQLATSGQGVGSPLHF. The CDR3 coding sequence is TGCGCCAGCAGCCAACTTGCCACCTCGGGACAGGGTGTTGGATCACCCCTCCACTTT.

On this clonotype: Possible read error: a much larger clone is one base away. The J gene is TRBJ2-7, the V gene TRBV7-2; tentative D call: TRBD2 (6 bases). The CDR3 is made up of 12 amino acids. Germline lookup yields CDR1 SGHTA and CDR2 FQGNSA. Trimming took 1 base from V and 8 from J, leaving 9 bases between them. The CDR3: CASSLGRDKQYF. The CDR3 region has the DNA TGTGCCAGCAGCTTAGGGAGGGATAAGCAGTACTTC.

This clonotype was counted only a few times. The J gene is TRBJ1-1, the V gene TRBV28, with D possibly TRBD1 on 6 matching bases. Trimming cost V 8 bases and J 7 bases, with 8 bases left between them. Germline lookup yields CDR1 MDHEN and CDR2 SYDVKM. The CDR3 length is 10 residues. CDR3 DNA: TGTGCCAGCTTGGACAGTGAAGCTTTCTTT. Protein: CASLDSEAFF.